These T cell receptor beta chains were read from a single sample in a study of T cells in Graves' hyperthyroidism and ophthalmopathy. Via MiXCR, TCRdb re-called the multiplex PCR reads, giving one row per CDR3 protein. The table has about 590,000 distinct CDR3 sequences, more than 15% seen once; the top ten hold under 8%. The sample was blood. The receptors were sampled from a woman aged 25 to 45 with Graves' hyperthyroidism. Each CDR3 is given with its conserved first and last residue. D genes are given only for firm matches. Clone sizes are given selectively: once, few, many, or a class where the clone is expanded.

V: TRBV5-1; D: TRBD2; size: many; J: TRBJ2-2; CDR3: CASSVPSGSTGELFF; DNA: TGCGCCAGCAGCGTTCCTAGCGGGAGCACCGGGGAGCTGTTTTTT
V: TRBV12-3/TRBV12-4; D: NA; size: few; J: TRBJ1-2; CDR3: CASSLRDGYTF; DNA: TGTGCCAGCAGTTTAAGAGACGGCTACACCTTC
V: TRBV30; D: TRBD2; size: many; J: TRBJ2-5; CDR3: CAWSVLGGETQYF; DNA: TGTGCCTGGAGTGTGTTGGGGGGGGAGACCCAGTACTTC
V: TRBV5-1; D: NA; size: many; J: TRBJ2-3; CDR3: CASSLAVATDTQYF; DNA: TGCGCCAGCAGCTTGGCAGTAGCTACAGATACGCAGTATTTT
V: TRBV20-1; D: NA; size: many; J: TRBJ2-1; CDR3: CSARGPRDYNEQFF; DNA: TGCAGTGCTAGAGGACCCAGGGACTACAATGAGCAGTTCTTC
V: TRBV6-1; D: TRBD1; size: many; J: TRBJ1-2; CDR3: CASSRTGAEVFYGYTF; DNA: TGTGCCAGCAGTAGGACAGGGGCGGAGGTTTTCTATGGCTACACCTTC
V: TRBV10-1; D: TRBD2; size: many; J: TRBJ2-1; CDR3: CASSPGLAGGSEQFF; DNA: TGCGCCAGCAGCCCAGGACTAGCGGGAGGGAGTGAGCAGTTCTTC
V: TRBV7-2; D: NA; size: many; J: TRBJ1-1; CDR3: CASSLVTLAEAFF; DNA: TGTGCCAGCAGCTTGGTTACTCTCGCTGAAGCTTTCTTT
V: TRBV28; D: NA; size: many; J: TRBJ1-6; CDR3: CASSLVGQGGSPLHF; DNA: TGTGCCAGCAGTTTAGTGGGTCAGGGTGGCTCACCCCTCCACTTT
V: TRBV28; D: NA; size: many; J: TRBJ2-6; CDR3: CASSFAGSGANVLTF; DNA: TGTGCCAGCAGTTTCGCGGGCTCTGGGGCCAACGTCCTGACTTTC
V: TRBV4-1; D: TRBD2; size: NA; J: TRBJ2-2; CDR3: CASSQIERPSGRAGWGGELFF; DNA: TGCGCCAGCAGCCAAATCGAGAGACCTAGCGGGAGGGCCGGTTGGGGCGGGGAGCTGTTTTTT
V: TRBV30; D: TRBD1; size: many; J: TRBJ2-7; CDR3: CAWRSGQARVPEQYF; DNA: TGTGCCTGGCGGTCTGGACAGGCCCGTGTCCCCGAGCAGTACTTC
V: TRBV6-1; D: NA; size: many; J: TRBJ2-7; CDR3: CASGPRWRDEQYF; DNA: TGTGCCAGCGGGCCTCGGTGGAGGGACGAGCAGTACTTC
V: TRBV6-1; D: TRBD2; size: few; J: TRBJ2-7; CDR3: CASSTSSGRAAEQYF; DNA: TGTGCCAGCAGTACCTCGAGCGGGAGGGCCGCCGAGCAGTACTTC
V: TRBV24-1; D: TRBD2; size: few; J: TRBJ2-3; CDR3: CATSDVAGSGDTQYF; DNA: TGTGCCACCAGTGACGTAGCGGGTAGCGGTGATACGCAGTATTTT
V: TRBV5-4; D: TRBD1; size: few; J: TRBJ2-7; CDR3: CASSFPGQGSREQYF; DNA: TGTGCCAGCAGCTTTCCGGGACAGGGTTCGCGCGAGCAGTACTTC
V: TRBV7-6; D: NA; size: many; J: TRBJ2-7; CDR3: CASSLGGQVYEQYF; DNA: TGTGCCAGCAGCTTAGGTGGCCAAGTCTACGAGCAGTACTTC
V: TRBV20-1; D: TRBD1; size: NA; J: TRBJ2-5; CDR3: CSATPQDRGGETQYF; DNA: TGCAGTGCTACACCCCAGGACAGGGGAGGAGAGACCCAGTACTTC
V: TRBV6-6; D: NA; size: many; J: TRBJ2-1; CDR3: CASSYFHTHALAPDNEQFF; DNA: TGTGCCAGCAGTTACTTTCATACTCACGCCCTAGCGCCCGACAATGAGCAGTTCTTC
V: TRBV5-6; D: NA; size: NA; J: TRBJ1-5; CDR3: CASSLSQRLVQPQHF; DNA: TGTGCCAGCAGCTTGTCCCAGCGTCTCGTGCAGCCCCAGCATTTT
V: TRBV28; D: TRBD1; size: many; J: TRBJ1-4; CDR3: CASSPGTAANEKLFF; DNA: TGTGCCAGCAGTCCCGGGACAGCCGCTAATGAAAAACTGTTTTTT
V: TRBV19; D: TRBD2; size: few; J: TRBJ2-3; CDR3: CASKRGRADTQYF; DNA: TGTGCCAGTAAGCGAGGGAGGGCAGATACGCAGTATTTT
V: TRBV19; D: TRBD2; size: NA; J: TRBJ2-3; CDR3: CASSMVLAGVDTQYF; DNA: TGTGCCAGTAGTATGGTGCTAGCGGGAGTAGATACGCAGTATTTT
V: TRBV20-1; D: NA; size: once; J: TRBJ1-2; CDR3: CSAPPGTFDGYTF; DNA: TGCAGTGCCCCGCCCGGGACATTTGATGGCTACACCTTC
V: TRBV5-1; D: NA; size: NA; J: TRBJ2-7; CDR3: CASSSAGSYGQYF; DNA: TGCGCCAGCAGCTCGGCGGGTTCCTACGGGCAGTACTTC
V: TRBV20-1; D: NA; size: many; J: TRBJ1-1; CDR3: CSAESRGNTEAFF; DNA: TGCAGTGCTGAATCGAGGGGGAACACTGAAGCTTTCTTT
V: TRBV5-5; D: NA; size: few; J: TRBJ2-7; CDR3: CASSLAAGDMYEQYF; DNA: TGTGCCAGCAGCTTGGCCGCAGGGGATATGTACGAGCAGTACTTC
V: TRBV3-1; D: TRBD2; size: NA; J: TRBJ2-7; CDR3: CASSQVAGVQNEQYF; DNA: TGTGCCAGCAGCCAAGTAGCGGGAGTTCAAAACGAGCAGTACTTC
V: TRBV4-1; D: NA; size: NA; J: TRBJ2-6; CDR3: CASSVRGGNSGANVLTF; DNA: TGCGCCAGCAGCGTCAGAGGGGGGAACTCTGGGGCCAACGTCCTGACTTTC
V: TRBV3-1; D: TRBD2; size: many; J: TRBJ2-1; CDR3: CASSQGLAGGQNEQFF; DNA: TGTGCCAGCAGCCAAGGGCTAGCGGGAGGTCAAAATGAGCAGTTCTTC
V: TRBV20-1; D: NA; size: many; J: TRBJ2-3; CDR3: CSCLLPKTYTDTQYF; DNA: TGCAGCTGTCTTCTGCCGAAGACGTACACAGATACGCAGTATTTT
V: TRBV9; D: TRBD2; size: few; J: TRBJ2-1; CDR3: CASSVARLAGNNEQFF; DNA: TGTGCCAGCAGCGTAGCTCGACTAGCGGGGAACAATGAGCAGTTCTTC
V: TRBV4-2; D: TRBD1; size: few; J: TRBJ2-1; CDR3: CASSKYDRDGEQFF; DNA: TGTGCCAGCAGCAAATACGACAGGGACGGTGAGCAGTTCTTC
V: TRBV12-3/TRBV12-4; D: NA; size: many; J: TRBJ2-7; CDR3: CATFYYRGSSSYEQYF; DNA: TGTGCCACCTTCTACTACCGGGGGAGTAGCTCCTACGAGCAGTACTTC
V: TRBV11-2; D: TRBD2; size: many; J: TRBJ2-7; CDR3: CASSLQVAGSYYEQYF; DNA: TGTGCCAGCAGCCTCCAGGTAGCGGGAAGCTACTACGAGCAGTACTTC
V: TRBV11-2; D: NA; size: many; J: TRBJ2-7; CDR3: CASREDSSPYEQYF; DNA: TGTGCCAGCAGGGAGGACAGCTCACCCTACGAGCAGTACTTC
V: TRBV4-2; D: TRBD2; size: NA; J: TRBJ2-3; CDR3: CASSQGLADTQYF; DNA: TGTGCCAGCAGCCAGGGACTAGCAGATACGCAGTATTTT
V: TRBV5-1; D: TRBD2; size: NA; J: TRBJ2-7; CDR3: CASSTGLAGVSSYERYF; DNA: TGCGCCAGCAGCACCGGACTAGCGGGGGTGAGCTCCTACGAGCGGTACTTC
V: TRBV15; D: NA; size: NA; J: TRBJ1-2; CDR3: CATSRDLFDSGNYGYTF; DNA: TGTGCCACCAGCAGAGATCTTTTCGACAGTGGAAACTATGGCTACACCTTC
V: TRBV20-1; D: NA; size: many; J: TRBJ2-1; CDR3: CSARDERGSYNEQFF; DNA: TGCAGTGCTAGAGATGAACGGGGCTCCTACAATGAGCAGTTCTTC
V: TRBV5-1; D: NA; size: many; J: TRBJ2-7; CDR3: CASSPDPGQLFSYEQYF; DNA: TGCGCCAGCTCCCCTGACCCAGGCCAACTTTTCTCCTACGAGCAGTACTTC
V: TRBV12-3/TRBV12-4; D: NA; size: many; J: TRBJ1-5; CDR3: CASSTTNPNRPSGNQPQHF; DNA: TGTGCCAGCAGTACAACAAATCCGAACAGGCCCTCAGGTAATCAGCCCCAGCATTTT
V: TRBV20-1; D: TRBD2; size: many; J: TRBJ2-1; CDR3: CSASGLAPDNEQFF; DNA: TGCAGTGCTAGCGGACTAGCGCCGGACAATGAGCAGTTCTTC
V: TRBV5-1; D: NA; size: few; J: TRBJ2-1; CDR3: CASQLTGMGNEQFF; DNA: TGCGCCAGCCAACTTACAGGGATGGGCAATGAGCAGTTCTTC
V: TRBV2; D: NA; size: many; J: TRBJ2-7; CDR3: CASSAIWYEQYF; DNA: TGTGCCAGCAGTGCTATCTGGTACGAGCAGTACTTC
V: TRBV30; D: TRBD1; size: NA; J: TRBJ2-7; CDR3: CALKDRGTYEQYF; DNA: TGTGCCTTGAAGGACAGGGGTACCTACGAGCAGTACTTC
V: TRBV6-8; D: TRBD2; size: few; J: TRBJ2-7; CDR3: CATQQAREAGLNYEQYF; DNA: TGTGCCACCCAACAGGCGCGGGAGGCGGGACTGAACTACGAGCAGTACTTC
V: TRBV11-1; D: TRBD2; size: few; J: TRBJ2-3; CDR3: CASSPSAGTSGRASTDTQYF; DNA: TGTGCCAGCAGCCCCTCAGCCGGGACTAGCGGGAGGGCTAGCACAGATACGCAGTATTTT
V: TRBV29-1; D: TRBD1; size: many; J: TRBJ1-2; CDR3: CSGRQGNGYGYTF; DNA: TGCAGCGGGCGACAGGGGAACGGCTATGGCTACACCTTC
V: TRBV5-1; D: TRBD2; size: many; J: TRBJ2-2; CDR3: CASSLVAGATGELFF; DNA: TGCGCCAGCAGCTTAGTAGCGGGAGCCACCGGGGAGCTGTTTTTT
V: TRBV7-9; D: TRBD1; size: many; J: TRBJ2-7; CDR3: CASSFQQGQWAYEQYF; DNA: TGTGCCAGCAGCTTCCAACAGGGGCAATGGGCCTACGAGCAGTACTTC
V: TRBV7-8; D: NA; size: many; J: TRBJ1-5; CDR3: CASSLALGVSNQPQHF; DNA: TGTGCCAGCAGCTTAGCTCTGGGGGTTAGCAATCAGCCCCAGCATTTT
V: TRBV6-1; D: TRBD1; size: many; J: TRBJ1-1; CDR3: CASSGKGTGGTEAFF; DNA: TGTGCCAGCAGTGGCAAGGGGACAGGGGGAACTGAAGCTTTCTTT
V: TRBV18; D: TRBD1; size: many; J: TRBJ2-7; CDR3: CASSPGDRGHEQYF; DNA: TGTGCCAGCTCACCTGGGGACAGGGGTCACGAGCAGTACTTC
V: TRBV7-2; D: NA; size: many; J: TRBJ1-4; CDR3: CASSLGAANEKLFF; DNA: TGTGCCAGCAGCTTAGGGGCAGCTAATGAAAAACTGTTTTTT
V: TRBV30; D: TRBD1; size: many; J: TRBJ2-7; CDR3: CAWSGTGTYEQYF; DNA: TGTGCCTGGAGCGGGACAGGGACCTACGAGCAGTACTTC
V: TRBV11-2; D: NA; size: many; J: TRBJ2-7; CDR3: CASSLGETPLYEQYF; DNA: TGTGCCAGCAGCTTAGGGGAGACACCCCTCTACGAGCAGTACTTC
V: TRBV15; D: NA; size: few; J: TRBJ2-1; CDR3: CATSTRTANEQFF; DNA: TGTGCCACCAGCACCCGGACGGCCAATGAGCAGTTCTTC